A selection of T cell receptor beta chains follows, all from one sample in a study of control samples from healthy donors and cancer patients. TCRdb's copy holds only in-frame clones and misses some; the assay was immunoSEQ multiplex PCR. This table has under 90,000 clones, approximately 92% appearing once. Sequences were obtained from blood. The receptor set was obtained from a woman between 55 and 75 years old in good health. Each CDR3 is given with its conserved first and last residue. Fields, in order: V gene, clone size, D gene, J gene, CDR3 protein. A D gene is named only where the DNA matches it firmly. Clone size is given for some rows only: seen once, a few or many times, or a class if the clone is expanded.

>TRBV7-2|NA|NA|TRBJ2-5
CASSLAVQETQYF
>TRBV5-4|NA|TRBD2|TRBJ2-5
CASSPRLAGTMDTQYF
>TRBV19|NA|TRBD2|TRBJ2-3
CASTETSGSFSDTQYF
>TRBV9|NA|TRBD2|TRBJ2-5
CASSVGTGTSGSQETQYF
>TRBV27|NA|NA|TRBJ1-5
CASSLQGSNQPQHF
>TRBV10-3|once|NA|TRBJ2-3
CAIGPRELSTDTQYF
>TRBV19|NA|NA|TRBJ2-1
CAIQGRRYNEQFF
>TRBV19|NA|NA|TRBJ1-1
CASRAMGRANTEAFF
>TRBV24-1|NA|NA|TRBJ2-3
CATAGRDTQYF
>TRBV7-2|NA|NA|TRBJ1-1
CASSLWVRVGEAFF